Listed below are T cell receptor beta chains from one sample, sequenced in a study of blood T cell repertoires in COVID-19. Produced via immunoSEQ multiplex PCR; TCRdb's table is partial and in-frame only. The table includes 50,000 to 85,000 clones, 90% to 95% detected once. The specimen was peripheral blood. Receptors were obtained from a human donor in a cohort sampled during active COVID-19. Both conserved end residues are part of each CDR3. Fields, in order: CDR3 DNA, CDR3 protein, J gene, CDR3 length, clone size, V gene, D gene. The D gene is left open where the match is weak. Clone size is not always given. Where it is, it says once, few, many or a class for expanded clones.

cdr3_nt: TGTGCCAGCACCGACGGGACTTCGAACTACAATGAGCAGTTCTTC; cdr3_aa: CASTDGTSNYNEQFF; j_call: TRBJ2-1; cdr3_length: 15; clone_size: NA; v_call: TRBV7-2; d_call: NA
cdr3_nt: TGTGCCAGCTCCTATCCAGGGCACTCACCCCTCCACTTT; cdr3_aa: CASSYPGHSPLHF; j_call: TRBJ1-6; cdr3_length: 13; clone_size: NA; v_call: TRBV27; d_call: NA
cdr3_nt: TGTGCCAGCATAGTGGCAGGACAGGGGCGATATACGCAGTATTTT; cdr3_aa: CASIVAGQGRYTQYF; j_call: TRBJ2-3; cdr3_length: 15; clone_size: NA; v_call: TRBV6-5; d_call: TRBD1
cdr3_nt: TGTGCCAGCAGCCCTCAGCGGGGGGGCTACAATGAGCAGTTCTTC; cdr3_aa: CASSPQRGGYNEQFF; j_call: TRBJ2-1; cdr3_length: 15; clone_size: NA; v_call: TRBV7-2; d_call: TRBD2
cdr3_nt: TGTGCCAGCAGCTCACAGGGGTATGGAAACACCATATATTTT; cdr3_aa: CASSSQGYGNTIYF; j_call: TRBJ1-3; cdr3_length: 14; clone_size: NA; v_call: TRBV7-2; d_call: TRBD1
cdr3_nt: TGTGCCAGCAGTTCGACTAGCGTCAAGGAGACCCAGTACTTC; cdr3_aa: CASSSTSVKETQYF; j_call: TRBJ2-5; cdr3_length: 14; clone_size: NA; v_call: TRBV28; d_call: TRBD2
cdr3_nt: TGCAGACGCCTGACAGCCGATAGAGGACCCTACGAGCAGTACTTC; cdr3_aa: CRRLTADRGPYEQYF; j_call: TRBJ2-7; cdr3_length: 15; clone_size: NA; v_call: TRBV29-1; d_call: NA
cdr3_nt: TGTGCCAGCCGCTTTAGCGGCACAGATACGCAGTATTTT; cdr3_aa: CASRFSGTDTQYF; j_call: TRBJ2-3; cdr3_length: 13; clone_size: NA; v_call: TRBV19; d_call: NA
cdr3_nt: TGTGCCAGCAGCTTGGGACAGGGGGAAGATACGCAGTATTTT; cdr3_aa: CASSLGQGEDTQYF; j_call: TRBJ2-3; cdr3_length: 14; clone_size: NA; v_call: TRBV7-2; d_call: TRBD1
cdr3_nt: TGCGCCAGCAGCCACTCGCCGCGGGCCAGCGGGTACAATGAGCAGTTCTTC; cdr3_aa: CASSHSPRASGYNEQFF; j_call: TRBJ2-1; cdr3_length: 17; clone_size: NA; v_call: TRBV4-3; d_call: NA
cdr3_nt: TGTGCCAGCAGCTTGGGACTGGGACTAGCGGAATTTTACAATGAGCAGTTCTTC; cdr3_aa: CASSLGLGLAEFYNEQFF; j_call: TRBJ2-1; cdr3_length: 18; clone_size: few; v_call: TRBV7-9; d_call: TRBD2
cdr3_nt: TGCGCCAGCAGCCGGGGGGAGGGACCGGACAATGAGCAGTTCTTC; cdr3_aa: CASSRGEGPDNEQFF; j_call: TRBJ2-1; cdr3_length: 15; clone_size: NA; v_call: TRBV4-1; d_call: TRBD2